The clone carrying this T cell receptor (beta chain) was found many times. Its antigen is undetermined. This record belongs to a study of neurological immune-mediated disorders. Study findings and constraints: Private repertoires in all groups were suggested, as expanded clones shared no CDR3 amino acid sequences across subjects.

V shed 3 bases and J 7 bases; nucleotides not matched to a gene: 3. Germline V CDR1 and CDR2: DFQATT, SNEGSKA (reference sequence). This CDR3 contains 13 residues. From the 5' RACE reads, TCRdb called clonotypes with MiXCR, one entry per CDR3 protein. Of about 59,000 distinct CDR3 sequences detected, 20% to 30% appear once; the ten largest clones hold over 4.5%. As for time point: technical triplicate 2. V and J are TRBV20-1 and TRBJ1-4; 9 bases fit TRBD1. The origin of this receptor is a man in his sixties with HTLV-1-associated myelopathy (HAM/TSP). Sequencing was performed on PBMCs. CDR3 in amino acids: CSARDRGSEKLFF. Here the CDR3 DNA reads TGCAGTGCTAGGGACAGGGGTTCTGAAAAACTGTTTTTT.